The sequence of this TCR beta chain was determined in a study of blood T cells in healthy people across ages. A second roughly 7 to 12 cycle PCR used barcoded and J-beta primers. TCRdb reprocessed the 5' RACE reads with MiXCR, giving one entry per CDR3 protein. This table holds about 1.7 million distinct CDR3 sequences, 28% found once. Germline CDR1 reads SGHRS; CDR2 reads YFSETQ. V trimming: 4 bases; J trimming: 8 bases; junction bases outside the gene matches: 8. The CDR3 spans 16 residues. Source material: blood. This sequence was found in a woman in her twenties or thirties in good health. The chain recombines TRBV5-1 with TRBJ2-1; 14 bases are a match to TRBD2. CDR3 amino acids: CASSLSTSGGAHEQFF. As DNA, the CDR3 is TGCGCCAGCAGCCTCTCGACTAGCGGGGGGGCACATGAGCAGTTCTTC.